One T cell receptor beta chain is described in this entry. The source of the sample is a study of blood T cell repertoires in COVID-19. Method: immunoSEQ multiplex PCR; TCRdb's copy keeps in-frame clones and lacks some. The sample shows almost 500,000 clones, approximately 91% of them seen only once. This TCR was recovered from a woman aged 55 to 70 who had recovered from COVID-19. Sample: PBMCs or T cells enriched from blood (not recorded which).

Here the CDR3 DNA reads TGCGCCAGCAGCTTGCAGGGGACAGGGGGAGAGACCCAGTACTTC. Protein: CASSLQGTGGETQYF. The rearrangement links TRBV5-1 to TRBJ2-5, with 11 bases identical to TRBD1. V was clipped by 1 base and J by 4 bases; unmatched bases: 3. This CDR3 is 15 amino acids long. The V gene's germline CDR1 is SGHRS and CDR2 YFSETQ.